A selection of T cell receptor beta chains follows, all from one sample in a study of cytomegalovirus exposure and HLA in healthy donors. This table comes from immunoSEQ multiplex PCR, and its TCRdb copy is limited to in-frame clones, with some not included. The sample's table shows approximately 110,000 clones. Sequencing input: PBMCs. The receptor set was obtained from a man in his late teens or twenties in good health and CMV-seronegative. The CDR3 runs from the conserved cysteine through the conserved F or W. The D gene is left open where the match is weak.

j_call	v_call	d_call	cdr3_nt	cdr3_aa
TRBJ2-7	TRBV29-1	NA	TGCAGCGTTGGGAGCTCGGGGGACGAGCAGTACTTC	CSVGSSGDEQYF
TRBJ1-2	TRBV11-2	NA	TGTGCCAGCAGCTTAGAACAACTAAAGTTCCGCGATGGCTACACCTTC	CASSLEQLKFRDGYTF
TRBJ2-5	TRBV7-6	TRBD2	TGTGCCAGCAGCTTAGAGCGGGGGGGCGGAGAGACCCAGTACTTC	CASSLERGGGETQYF
TRBJ2-1	TRBV9	TRBD1	TGTGCCAGCAGCCCCCGGGACAGGGGCCTAAATGAGCAGTTCTTC	CASSPRDRGLNEQFF
TRBJ1-1	TRBV6-1	TRBD1	TGTGCCGGCAGTATTGAACAGGGGGCAATCACTGAAGCTTTCTTT	CAGSIEQGAITEAFF
TRBJ2-2	TRBV10-3	NA	TGTGCCATCAAGATTACACCGAACACCGGGGAGCTGTTTTTT	CAIKITPNTGELFF
TRBJ1-1	TRBV4-1	NA	TGCGCCAGCAGCCATTGGGGGCGCGGTGACACTGAAGCTTTCTTT	CASSHWGRGDTEAFF
TRBJ1-1	TRBV15	NA	TGTGCCACCAGCGATCCAGGGATTCTGGGTAGGACTGAAGCTTTCTTT	CATSDPGILGRTEAFF
TRBJ2-1	TRBV19	TRBD1	TGTGCCAGTAGTGAACAGGGGGCCCCTCATGAGCAGTTCTTC	CASSEQGAPHEQFF
TRBJ1-6	TRBV14	NA	TGTGCCAGCAGCCAAGCGACAGGAGAAGGATCACCCCTCCACTTT	CASSQATGEGSPLHF
TRBJ2-7	TRBV29-1	NA	TGCAGCGTTGAGTCCGCAGGGACTTACGAGCAGTACTTC	CSVESAGTYEQYF
TRBJ2-2	TRBV9	TRBD1	TGTGCCAGCAGCCACCCTGACAGGGGAACCAACACCGGGGAGCTGTTTTTT	CASSHPDRGTNTGELFF
TRBJ1-1	TRBV5-4	NA	TGTGCCAGTGGACAGTCATTGAACACTGAAGCTTTCTTT	CASGQSLNTEAFF
TRBJ2-6	TRBV7-9	TRBD1	TGTGCCAGCAGCCTGACAGGGACCGGGGCCAACGTCCTGACTTTC	CASSLTGTGANVLTF
TRBJ2-3	TRBV18	TRBD2	TGTGCCAGCTCACCACCTAGCGGGGGAAATACGCAGTATTTT	CASSPPSGGNTQYF
TRBJ2-1	TRBV4-1	TRBD1	TGCGCCAGCAGCCAGACAGGGGGCTCGTACAATGAGCAGTTCTTC	CASSQTGGSYNEQFF
TRBJ1-1	TRBV18	TRBD1	TGTGCCATCCGAAGGGAACAGGGGGACACTGAAGCTTTCTTT	CAIRREQGDTEAFF
TRBJ2-1	TRBV2	NA	TGTGCCAGCCCAGCGGCTATGTCCTACAATGAGCAGTTCTTC	CASPAAMSYNEQFF
TRBJ2-4	TRBV2	TRBD2	TGTGCCAGCAGTGAAGTGTCGGGGGGGGCCACCAAAAACATTCAGTACTTC	CASSEVSGGATKNIQYF
TRBJ1-3	TRBV9	NA	TGTGCCAGCAGCAAAGATGAGGTCTCTGGAAACACCATATATTTT	CASSKDEVSGNTIYF
TRBJ1-4	TRBV6-1	TRBD1	TGTGCCAGCAGTAGTATGACAGGGGGCAATGAAAAACTGTTTTTT	CASSSMTGGNEKLFF
TRBJ2-1	TRBV10-3	NA	TGTGCCATCAGTCAGGGGGGAGAGCAGTTCTTC	CAISQGGEQFF